This passage covers 8 T cell receptor beta chains from one sample sequenced in a study of T cell repertoires in cytomegalovirus infection. These receptors have no identified antigens. TCRdb fed the reads into MiXCR, producing one record per CDR3 protein. The table records about 900,000 distinct CDR3 sequences, less than 40% of them present only once. The material was cultured CD8+ T cells from PBMCs, obtained from culture after CMV antigen stimulation. The source is a human donor in good health (CMV status not recorded). Some clones in this sample may be carry-over from other donors' samples.

This clonotype was seen more than once but under ten times. The chain links TRBV27 to TRBJ2-7; TRBD2 agrees at 7 bases. Germline CDR1 MNHEY, CDR2 SMNVEV (reference sequence). With 6 bases clipped from V and 6 bases from J, the junction kept 8 bases outside the gene matches. The length of the CDR3 is 13 residues. The CDR3 region has the DNA TGTGCCAGCAGGATCGGGGGGAGGGGCGAGCAGTACTTC. It is translated as CASRIGGRGEQYF.

This clonotype was seen a few times. The chain is built from TRBV6-5 and TRBJ1-5; 7 bases map to TRBD1. Germline CDR1 and CDR2: MNHEY and SVGAGI. V trimming: 5 bases; J trimming: 6 bases; junction bases outside the gene matches: 7. This CDR3 contains 14 residues. CDR3 residues: CASSDRTGIQPQHF. CDR3 nucleotide sequence: TGTGCCAGCAGTGACAGGACAGGTATTCAGCCCCAGCATTTT.

With regard to this clonotype: This may come from a read error, since a much larger clone is one base off. The gene calls are TRBV7-6 and TRBJ1-6; possibly TRBD1 for D (5 bases). This CDR3 contains 16 residues. In germline, CDR1 is SGHVS, CDR2 FNYEAQ. The CDR3 region is CANSLGRGPYNSPLHF. CDR3 DNA: TGTGCCAACAGCCTTGGGAGGGGTCCCTATAATTCACCCCTCCACTTT.

V and J are TRBV10-2 and TRBJ1-1; 7 bases are shared with TRBD1. The CDR3 has 15 residues. The V gene end was trimmed by 4 bases and the J gene end by 3 bases; junction bases not matched to a gene: 8. Per germline, CDR1 WSHSY and CDR2 SAAADI. As DNA, the CDR3 is TGCGCCAGCAGTGGGGACAGCGGGCTTTACACTGAAGCTTTCTTT. It is translated as CASSGDSGLYTEAFF.

The V gene is TRBV2, the J gene TRBJ1-1; a weak D match, TRBD1 (6 bases). This CDR3 is 16 amino acids long. Trimming removed 6 bases from V and 2 bases from J, with 19 bases in between. Germline V gene sequence: CDR1 SNHLY, CDR2 FYNNEI. For the CDR3, the DNA is TGTGCCAGCAGAGAACTTCCGGGACATATAAACACTGAAGCTTTCTTT. Translation gives CASRELPGHINTEAFF.

The V and J genes are TRBV7-6 and TRBJ2-3; D perhaps matches TRBD2 (5 bases). Germline loops: CDR1 SGHVS, CDR2 FNYEAQ. Trimming stripped 3 bases from V and 1 base from J, with 20 bases between. The CDR3 loop spans 18 amino acids. Here the CDR3 reads CASSFPSGSYNRTDTQYF. CDR3 nucleotide sequence: TGTGCCAGCAGCTTTCCATCGGGGAGCTACAACCGCACAGATACGCAGTATTTT.

This rearrangement joins TRBV4-1 to TRBJ2-5; possibly TRBD2 for D (6 bases). Germline V gene data show CDR1 as MGHRA and CDR2 as YSYEKL. Trimming stripped 5 bases from V and 3 bases from J, with 13 bases between. This CDR3 has 14 amino acids. CDR3 sequence: CASSSTSWEETQYF. As DNA, the CDR3 is TGCGCCAGCAGCTCGACTAGTTGGGAAGAGACCCAGTACTTC.

The rearrangement uses TRBV7-6 and TRBJ2-1, with 9 bases aligning to TRBD2. Germline CDR1 is SGHVS and CDR2 is FNYEAQ. After removal of 4 bases from V and 7 bases from J, the junction contained 8 bases not matched to a gene. The CDR3 has 15 residues. The CDR3 protein is CASSSSGGRGNEQFF. The CDR3 nucleotides are TGTGCCAGCAGCTCAAGCGGGGGGCGGGGGAATGAGCAGTTCTTC.